This T cell receptor (beta chain) is from a study of T cells in Graves' hyperthyroidism and ophthalmopathy. General study points: Model output signaled ophthalmopathy a median about seven months ahead of onset.

The ends were cut back, 3 bases at V and 4 bases at J, with 7 bases in the middle. CDR3 length equals 13 residues. Any patient presenting with uncontrolled infection, other autoimmune disease, pregnancy or lactation was left out. PBMCs were derived from around 10 ml fresh peripheral blood. Template material for amplifying TCR beta CDR3 regions consisted of RNA transcripts. First-round RT-PCR with HTBI primers amplified the TCR CDR3 region. TCRdb re-derived calls from the multiplex PCR reads in MiXCR, one entry per CDR3 protein. The sample has approximately 520,000 distinct CDR3 sequences, under 25% seen once. Many counts were recorded for this clonotype. Its antigen is unknown.

The TCR sequence derives from a man aged 18 to 29 with Graves' hyperthyroidism. The sequencing input was blood. This chain links TRBV12-3 or TRBV12-4 with TRBJ1-3; D perhaps matches TRBD1 (5 bases). The CDR3 sequence is CASSFGGGNTIYF. Written as DNA, the CDR3 is TGTGCCAGCAGTTTCGGGGGGGGAAACACCATATATTTT.